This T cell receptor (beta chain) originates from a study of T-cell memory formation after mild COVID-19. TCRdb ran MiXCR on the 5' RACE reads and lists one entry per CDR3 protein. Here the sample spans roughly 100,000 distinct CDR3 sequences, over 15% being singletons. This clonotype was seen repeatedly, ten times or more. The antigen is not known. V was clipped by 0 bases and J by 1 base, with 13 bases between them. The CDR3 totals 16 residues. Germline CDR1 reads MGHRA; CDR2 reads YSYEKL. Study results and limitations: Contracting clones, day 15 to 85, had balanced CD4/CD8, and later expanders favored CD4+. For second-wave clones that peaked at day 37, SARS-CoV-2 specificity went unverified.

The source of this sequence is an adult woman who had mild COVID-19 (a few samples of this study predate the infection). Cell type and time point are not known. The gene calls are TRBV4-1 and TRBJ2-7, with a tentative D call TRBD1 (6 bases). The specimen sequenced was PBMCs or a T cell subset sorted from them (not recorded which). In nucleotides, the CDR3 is TGCGCCAGCAGCCAAGATCTTGGACAGACTTCCTACGAGCAGTACTTC. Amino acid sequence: CASSQDLGQTSYEQYF.